Detailed here is one T cell receptor beta chain. Its antigen remains unidentified. No per-base quality is available; no much larger clone lies one base away. Receptors were amplified or captured by the immunoSEQ multiplex PCR assay. TCRdb took over this immuneACCESS table, retaining in-frame rearrangements with V and J assigned. Such tables are incomplete; in checked studies, under half of the missing clones stem from an unresolved V gene, and the remainder is unexplained. Here the sample has about 84,000 clones; roughly 80% occur a single time. The ten top clones hold roughly 2.7% of the sample. This sample is drawn from a study of PD-1 blockade in mismatch repair-deficient tumors (dated by TCRdb to 2015 to 2018). Notes on the research overall: Between late 2013 and September 2016, the trial enrolled around 89 consecutive patients with more than 10 mismatch repair-deficient cancer types, every one of whom had been previously treated and was progressing. Tumor-associated T cell clones were tracked in the peripheral blood of patients responding to PD-1 blockade by deep sequencing of TCR CDR3 regions.

The time point label of this sample denotes: peripheral blood 12 weeks after first pembrolizumab dose. For every enrolled patient, mismatch repair deficiency was confirmed by either polymerase chain reaction or immunohistochemistry. A few patients who responded to pembrolizumab therapy underwent TCR sequencing. The phase II trial prospectively evaluated PD-1 blockade with pembrolizumab in advanced mismatch repair-deficient cancers, independent of tissue of origin. Serial peripheral blood T cell samples were collected before and at multiple times after starting PD-1 blockade. Blood sampling time points were reported as weeks after the first dose of pembrolizumab. The investigation overall reported the following: After pembrolizumab, tumor-resident clones, which were often undetectable in blood before treatment, expanded rapidly and then contracted, generally ahead of radiologic responses.

The receptor was derived from an adult with mismatch repair-deficient cancer. Source: peripheral blood, taken 12 weeks after starting pembrolizumab.

This receptor carries the CDR3 CASSEFEKLFF. The sequence in DNA is TGTGCCAGCAGTGAATTTGAAAAACTGTTTTTT. The sequence is built from TRBV2 and TRBJ1-4; the D gene identity is not certain. According to the germline V gene, CDR1 reads SNHLY and CDR2 reads FYNNEI. V and J are truncated by 2 bases and 7 bases respectively, leaving an intervening sequence of 2 bases. Its CDR3 holds 11 amino acids, cysteine through phenylalanine. Here the CDR3 DNA is all that survives: 33 bases in frame from base 1.